This T cell receptor (beta chain) was documented in a study of PD-1 blockade in classical Hodgkin lymphoma. Exposure to brentuximab vedotin varied, and each patient had relapsed following autologous stem cell transplantation. Method: immunoSEQ multiplex PCR; TCRdb's copy keeps in-frame clones and lacks some. Of some 10,000 clones listed, over 70% are singletons. This clonotype was sampled from a human donor with classical Hodgkin lymphoma. The specimen comprised peripheral blood mononuclear cells (PBMCs), sampled before the second cycle of nivolumab.

Here the CDR3 reads CASSLRLAATDTQYF. The CDR3 nucleotides are TGTGCCAGCAGCTTACGGCTAGCGGCCACAGATACGCAGTATTTT. The J gene is TRBJ2-3, the V gene TRBV7-3, with 7 bases identical to TRBD2. Germline V lookup: CDR1 SGHTA, CDR2 FQGTGA. This CDR3 is built from 15 residues. After removal of 2 bases from V and 2 bases from J, the junction contained 4 bases not matched to a gene.